This T cell receptor beta chain was captured by sequencing in a study of blood T cell repertoires in COVID-19. Only a few counts were recorded for this clone. Method: immunoSEQ multiplex PCR; TCRdb's copy keeps in-frame clones and lacks some. The sample shows 130,000 to 150,000 clones, about 80% of them seen only once. The sample consisted of peripheral blood. This receptor was taken from a man between 65 and 85 years old who had recovered from COVID-19.

CDR3 DNA: TGTGCCAGCAGCTTTACTGAGCCAGCGGGAGGGGGAAATGAGCAGTTCTTC. It is translated as CASSFTEPAGGGNEQFF. The V and J genes are TRBV14 and TRBJ2-1; 10 bases match TRBD2. The CDR3 runs to 17 residues. V lost 5 bases, J lost 7 bases, and 14 bases stayed unmatched. CDR1 is SGHDN and CDR2 is FVKESK in the germline V gene.